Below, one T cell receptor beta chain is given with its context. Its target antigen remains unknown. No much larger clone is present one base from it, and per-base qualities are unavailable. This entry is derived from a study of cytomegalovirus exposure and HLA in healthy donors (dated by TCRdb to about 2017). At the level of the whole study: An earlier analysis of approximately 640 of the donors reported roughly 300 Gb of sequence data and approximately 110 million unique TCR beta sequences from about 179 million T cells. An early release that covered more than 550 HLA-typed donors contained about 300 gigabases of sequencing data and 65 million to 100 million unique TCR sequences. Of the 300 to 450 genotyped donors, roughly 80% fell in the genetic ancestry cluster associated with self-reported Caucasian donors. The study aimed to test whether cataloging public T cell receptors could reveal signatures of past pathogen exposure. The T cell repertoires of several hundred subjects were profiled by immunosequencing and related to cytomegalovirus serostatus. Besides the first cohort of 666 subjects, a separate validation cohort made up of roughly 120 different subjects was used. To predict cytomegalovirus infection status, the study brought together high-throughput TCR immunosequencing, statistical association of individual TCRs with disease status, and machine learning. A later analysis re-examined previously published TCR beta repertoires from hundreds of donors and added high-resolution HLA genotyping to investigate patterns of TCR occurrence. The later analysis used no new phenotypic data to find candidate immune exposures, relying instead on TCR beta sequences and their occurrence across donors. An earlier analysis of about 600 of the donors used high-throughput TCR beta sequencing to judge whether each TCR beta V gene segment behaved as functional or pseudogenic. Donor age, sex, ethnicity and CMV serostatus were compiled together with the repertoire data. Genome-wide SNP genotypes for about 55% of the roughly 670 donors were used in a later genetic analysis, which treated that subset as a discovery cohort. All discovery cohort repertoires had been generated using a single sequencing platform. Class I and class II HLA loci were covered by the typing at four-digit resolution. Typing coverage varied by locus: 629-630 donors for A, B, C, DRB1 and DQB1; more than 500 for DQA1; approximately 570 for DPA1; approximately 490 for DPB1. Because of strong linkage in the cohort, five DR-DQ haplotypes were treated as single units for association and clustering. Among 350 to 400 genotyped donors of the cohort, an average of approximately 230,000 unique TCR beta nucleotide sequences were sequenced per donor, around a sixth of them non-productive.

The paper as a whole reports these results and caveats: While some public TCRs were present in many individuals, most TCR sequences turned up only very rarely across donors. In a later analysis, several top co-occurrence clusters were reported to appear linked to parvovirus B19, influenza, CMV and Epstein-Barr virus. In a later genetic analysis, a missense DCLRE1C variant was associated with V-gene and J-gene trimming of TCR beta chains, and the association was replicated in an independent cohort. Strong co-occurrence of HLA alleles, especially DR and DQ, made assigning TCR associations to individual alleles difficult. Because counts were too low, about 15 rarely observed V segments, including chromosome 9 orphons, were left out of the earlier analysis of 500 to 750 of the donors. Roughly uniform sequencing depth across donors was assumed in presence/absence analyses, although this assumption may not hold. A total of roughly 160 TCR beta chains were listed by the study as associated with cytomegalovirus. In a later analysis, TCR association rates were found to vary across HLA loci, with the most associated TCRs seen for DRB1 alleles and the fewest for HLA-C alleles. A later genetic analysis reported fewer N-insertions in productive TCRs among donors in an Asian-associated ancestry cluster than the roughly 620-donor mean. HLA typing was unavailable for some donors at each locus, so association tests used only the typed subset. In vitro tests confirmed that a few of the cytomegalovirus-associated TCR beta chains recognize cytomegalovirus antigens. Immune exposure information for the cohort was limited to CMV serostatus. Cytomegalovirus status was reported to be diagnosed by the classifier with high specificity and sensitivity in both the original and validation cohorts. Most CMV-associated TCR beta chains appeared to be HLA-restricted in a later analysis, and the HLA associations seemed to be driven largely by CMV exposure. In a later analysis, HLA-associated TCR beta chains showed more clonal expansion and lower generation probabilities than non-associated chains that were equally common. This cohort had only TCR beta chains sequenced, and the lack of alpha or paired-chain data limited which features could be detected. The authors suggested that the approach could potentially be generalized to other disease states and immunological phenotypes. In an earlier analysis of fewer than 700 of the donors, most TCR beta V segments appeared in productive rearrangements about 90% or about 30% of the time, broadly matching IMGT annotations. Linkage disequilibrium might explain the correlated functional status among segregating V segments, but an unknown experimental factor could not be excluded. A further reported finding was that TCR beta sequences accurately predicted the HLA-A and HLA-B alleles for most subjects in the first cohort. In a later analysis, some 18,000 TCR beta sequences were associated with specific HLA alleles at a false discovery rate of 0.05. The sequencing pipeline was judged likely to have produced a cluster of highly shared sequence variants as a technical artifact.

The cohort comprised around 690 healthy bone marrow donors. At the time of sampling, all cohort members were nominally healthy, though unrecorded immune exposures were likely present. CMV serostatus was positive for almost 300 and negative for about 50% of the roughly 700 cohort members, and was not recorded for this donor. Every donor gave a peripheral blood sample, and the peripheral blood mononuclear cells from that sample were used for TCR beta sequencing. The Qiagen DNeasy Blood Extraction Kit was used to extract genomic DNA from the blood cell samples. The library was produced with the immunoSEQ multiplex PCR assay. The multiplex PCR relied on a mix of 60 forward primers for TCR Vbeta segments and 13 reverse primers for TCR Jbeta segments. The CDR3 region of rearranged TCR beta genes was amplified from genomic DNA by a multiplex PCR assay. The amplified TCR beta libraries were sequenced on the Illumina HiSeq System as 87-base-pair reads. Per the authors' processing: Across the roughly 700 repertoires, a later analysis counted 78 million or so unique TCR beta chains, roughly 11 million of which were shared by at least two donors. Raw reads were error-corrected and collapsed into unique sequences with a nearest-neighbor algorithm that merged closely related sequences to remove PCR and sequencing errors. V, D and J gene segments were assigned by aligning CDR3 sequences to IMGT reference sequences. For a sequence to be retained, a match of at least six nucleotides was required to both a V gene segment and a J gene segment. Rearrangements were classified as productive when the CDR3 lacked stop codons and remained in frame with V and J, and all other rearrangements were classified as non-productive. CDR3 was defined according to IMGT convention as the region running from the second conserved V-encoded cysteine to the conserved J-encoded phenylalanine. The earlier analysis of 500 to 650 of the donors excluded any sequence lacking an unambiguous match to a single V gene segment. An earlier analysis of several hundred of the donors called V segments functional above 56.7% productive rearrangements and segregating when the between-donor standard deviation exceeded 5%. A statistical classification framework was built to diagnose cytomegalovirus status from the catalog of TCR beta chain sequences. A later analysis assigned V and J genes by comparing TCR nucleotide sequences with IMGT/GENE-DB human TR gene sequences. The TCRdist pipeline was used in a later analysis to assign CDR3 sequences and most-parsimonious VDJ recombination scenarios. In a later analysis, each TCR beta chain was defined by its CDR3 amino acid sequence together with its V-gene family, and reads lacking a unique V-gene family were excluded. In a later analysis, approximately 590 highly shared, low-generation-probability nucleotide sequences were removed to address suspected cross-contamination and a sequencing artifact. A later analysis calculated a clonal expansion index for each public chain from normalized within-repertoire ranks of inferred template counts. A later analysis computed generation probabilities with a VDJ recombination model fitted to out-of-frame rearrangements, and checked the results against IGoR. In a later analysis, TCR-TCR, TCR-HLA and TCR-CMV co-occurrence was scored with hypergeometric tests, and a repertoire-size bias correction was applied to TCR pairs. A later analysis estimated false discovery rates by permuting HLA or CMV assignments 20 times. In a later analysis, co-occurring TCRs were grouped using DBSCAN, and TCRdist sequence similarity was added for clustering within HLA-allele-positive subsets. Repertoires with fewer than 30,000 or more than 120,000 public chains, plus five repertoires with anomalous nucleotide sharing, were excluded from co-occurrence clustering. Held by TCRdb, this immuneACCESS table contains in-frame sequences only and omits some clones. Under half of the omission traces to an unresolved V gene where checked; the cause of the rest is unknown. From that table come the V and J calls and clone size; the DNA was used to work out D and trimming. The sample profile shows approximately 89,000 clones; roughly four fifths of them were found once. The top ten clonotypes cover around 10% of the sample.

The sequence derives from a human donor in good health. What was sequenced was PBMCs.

The sequence in DNA is TGCGCCAGCAGCGCGCCTTCGGGCGAGCAGTACTTC. Its protein reads: CASSAPSGEQYF. The V gene is TRBV5-1 and the J gene is TRBJ2-7, with the D segment identity uncertain. From the cysteine through the phenylalanine, the CDR3 covers 12 amino acids. This entry keeps only the CDR3 DNA: 36 bases, framed from base 1. CDR1 is given as SGHRS and CDR2 as YFSETQ, both from the germline V gene. V and J lose 4 bases and 6 bases, and a span of 11 bases separates them.